The subject of this entry is one T cell receptor (beta chain). No antigen is known for it. No base-level quality is on record; no much larger clone is a single base apart. These data are taken from a study of preoperative IRX-2 immunotherapy in early breast cancer (dated by TCRdb to about 2019). Library preparation was by the immunoSEQ multiplex PCR assay. The source is immuneACCESS, and TCRdb retained only in-frame sequences with V and J called. Part of the clones is not carried over; for the studies checked, unresolved V genes explain less than half of this, and the remainder is unexplained. In all, the sample holds around 30,000 clones, and around 75% of those were seen once. The ten biggest clones cover 2% to 2.5% of the sample. Explained via the paper, the treatment or condition label denotes: preoperative locoregional IRX-2 cytokine immunotherapy. The samples were obtained from a phase Ib study that tested preoperative, locoregional IRX-2 cytokine immunotherapy designed to prime immune responses. Before surgery, IRX-2 was given to the donors, who were patients with early-stage breast cancer.

CDR1 and CDR2, per the germline V gene, are SGHTA and FQGNSA. V is shortened by 1 base, J by 4 bases, and the region joining them spans 7 bases. Spanning cysteine to phenylalanine, the CDR3 consists of 13 amino acids. Of the read, only the CDR3 DNA is kept; its 39 bases are in frame from base 1. The sample in question was lymph node tissue, obtained before IRX-2 immunotherapy. This clonotype was obtained from a human donor with breast cancer. The chain couples TRBV7-2 to TRBJ1-1; the D gene remains uncertain. The DNA sequence is given as TGTGCCAGCAGCTTAGGGGTTATCACTGAAGCTTTCTTT. Translated, it gives CASSLGVITEAFF.